This record looks at one TCR beta chain sequence and its context. The antigen remains unidentified. Each CDR3 protein gets one entry after TCRdb re-called the reads with MiXCR. The profile shows roughly 860,000 distinct CDR3 sequences, 32% of them singletons. The record originates from a study of T cell repertoires in cytomegalovirus infection. Study-level background: Recently identified HLA-C-restricted CMV epitopes were among the peptides used. Public TCR beta signature analysis indicated the presence of both CMV infection and matching HLA type.

Findings of the study overall: Clonotype analysis showed dominance of the ex vivo response by HLA-C-restricted CMV-specific TCR beta clonotypes.

V trimming: 1 base; J trimming: 5 bases; junction bases outside the gene matches: 4. The germline V gene has CDR1 LNHDA and CDR2 SQIVND (reference sequence). CDR3 length equals 17 residues. The TCR sequence derives from a human donor in good health (CMV status not recorded). Some clones in this sample may be carry-over from other donors' samples. The V and J genes are TRBV19 and TRBJ2-1, with TRBD2 matching 14 bases. The sample here was cultured CD8+ T cells from PBMCs, taken from culture after CMV antigen stimulation. The CDR3 protein is CASSIGGTSGGDNEQFF. CDR3 in DNA: TGTGCCAGTAGTATAGGGGGGACTAGCGGGGGAGACAATGAGCAGTTCTTC.